Only a few counts were recorded for the clone carrying this T cell receptor beta chain. What it binds is not known. Making use of molecular barcodes, quantitative 5'-RACE generated TCR beta libraries. TCRdb ran MiXCR on the 5' RACE reads and lists one entry per CDR3 protein. The sample lists 200,000 to 250,000 distinct CDR3 sequences, over 9.5% occurring once. These data come from a study of CD8 T cells in ankylosing spondylitis. In germline, CDR1 is SGHDN, CDR2 FVKESK. The CDR3 sequence is 13 residues long. Trimming removed 3 bases from V and 3 bases from J, with 5 bases in between. Study-wide results and caveats: Previous work reported some of these motif variants in the synovial fluid and blood of reactive arthritis. CD8+ disease-linked clones were present at relatively low frequencies in blood. The clones that were linked to disease were reported to be significantly enriched in matched synovial fluid samples from ankylosing spondylitis patients.

The TCR comes from a male donor with ankylosing spondylitis or in good health (not recorded which). This chain links TRBV14 with TRBJ2-2; no firm D call. The specimen was blood, either unsorted or a sorted T cell fraction (not recorded which). Here the CDR3 reads CASSQQYTGELFF. Here the CDR3 DNA reads TGTGCCAGCAGCCAGCAGTACACCGGGGAGCTGTTTTTT.